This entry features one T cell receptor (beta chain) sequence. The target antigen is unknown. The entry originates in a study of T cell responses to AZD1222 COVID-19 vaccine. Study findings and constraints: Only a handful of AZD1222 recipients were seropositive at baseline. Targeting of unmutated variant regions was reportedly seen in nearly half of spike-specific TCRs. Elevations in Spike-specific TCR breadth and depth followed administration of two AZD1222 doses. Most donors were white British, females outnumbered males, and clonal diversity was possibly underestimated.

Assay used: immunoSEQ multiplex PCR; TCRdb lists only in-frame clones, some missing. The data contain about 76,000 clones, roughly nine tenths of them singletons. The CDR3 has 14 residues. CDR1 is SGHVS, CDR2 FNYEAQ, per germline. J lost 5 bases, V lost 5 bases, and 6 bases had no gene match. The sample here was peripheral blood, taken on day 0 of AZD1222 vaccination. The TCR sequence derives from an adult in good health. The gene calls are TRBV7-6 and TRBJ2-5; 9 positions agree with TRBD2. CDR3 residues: CASSVLAGKETQYF. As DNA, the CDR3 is TGTGCCAGCAGCGTCCTAGCGGGGAAGGAGACCCAGTACTTC.